This T cell receptor (beta chain) originates from a study of T-cell reconstitution after alpha-beta-depleted transplantation in children. This CDR3 contains 12 residues. In germline, CDR1 is SQVTM, CDR2 ANQGSEA. The junction had 4 bases not matched to a gene; V was cut back by 4 bases and J by 4 bases. A library of TCRbeta sequences, prepared with unique molecular identifiers, was generated. MiXCR, applied by TCRdb to the PCR reads, yields one record per CDR3 protein. This table has around 200,000 distinct CDR3 sequences, 9.5% to 13% appearing once. V usage is TRBV29-1 and J usage is TRBJ2-7, with 7 bases aligning to TRBD1. This sequence originates from a child younger than two with acute myeloid leukemia, due to receive a stem cell transplant. The input for sequencing was PBMCs, taken before TCRalphabeta/CD19-depleted stem cell transplant. CDR3 in DNA: TGCAGCGTTGGATCAGGGGGATACGAGCAGTACTTC. It translates to CSVGSGGYEQYF.